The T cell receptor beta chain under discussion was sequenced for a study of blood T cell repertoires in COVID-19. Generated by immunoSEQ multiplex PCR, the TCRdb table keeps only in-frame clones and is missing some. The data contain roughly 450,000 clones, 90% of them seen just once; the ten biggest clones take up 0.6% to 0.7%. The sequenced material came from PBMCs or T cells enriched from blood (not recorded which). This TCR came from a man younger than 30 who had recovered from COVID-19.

As DNA, the CDR3 is TGTGCCAGCAGCCCCGGGACAGGGGGTTCACCCCTCCACTTT. Translated: CASSPGTGGSPLHF. V gene TRBV7-3 combines with J gene TRBJ1-6, with 11 bases that match TRBD1. Trimming cost V 5 bases and J 9 bases; bases outside gene matches: 3. The CDR3 sequence is 14 residues long. Germline V gene lookup returns CDR1 SGHTA and CDR2 FQGTGA.